Listed here is a single T cell receptor (beta chain). Antigen unknown. With a J-beta primer mix and a sample-barcoded 5' primer, a second PCR ran about 7 to 12 cycles. TCRdb independently ran MiXCR on the 5' RACE reads; one entry per CDR3 protein. The repertoire includes about a million distinct CDR3 sequences, under 40% of them detected once, and around 12% sits in the top ten. The data were obtained in a study of blood T cells in healthy people across ages. Points from the study as a whole: Estimated diversity, derived from one million T cells, was regarded as an underestimate.

The CDR3 loop spans 15 amino acids. Germline values: CDR1 SGHTA, CDR2 FQGNSA. After removal of 1 base from V and 3 bases from J, the junction contained 5 bases not matched to a gene. This TCR derives from a man younger than 35 in good health. The chain joins TRBV7-2 to TRBJ1-2; 7 bases align to TRBD1. The material sequenced was blood. The chain's CDR3 is CASSLVAGTDYGYTF. CDR3 in DNA: TGTGCCAGCAGCTTAGTGGCCGGGACAGACTATGGCTACACCTTC.